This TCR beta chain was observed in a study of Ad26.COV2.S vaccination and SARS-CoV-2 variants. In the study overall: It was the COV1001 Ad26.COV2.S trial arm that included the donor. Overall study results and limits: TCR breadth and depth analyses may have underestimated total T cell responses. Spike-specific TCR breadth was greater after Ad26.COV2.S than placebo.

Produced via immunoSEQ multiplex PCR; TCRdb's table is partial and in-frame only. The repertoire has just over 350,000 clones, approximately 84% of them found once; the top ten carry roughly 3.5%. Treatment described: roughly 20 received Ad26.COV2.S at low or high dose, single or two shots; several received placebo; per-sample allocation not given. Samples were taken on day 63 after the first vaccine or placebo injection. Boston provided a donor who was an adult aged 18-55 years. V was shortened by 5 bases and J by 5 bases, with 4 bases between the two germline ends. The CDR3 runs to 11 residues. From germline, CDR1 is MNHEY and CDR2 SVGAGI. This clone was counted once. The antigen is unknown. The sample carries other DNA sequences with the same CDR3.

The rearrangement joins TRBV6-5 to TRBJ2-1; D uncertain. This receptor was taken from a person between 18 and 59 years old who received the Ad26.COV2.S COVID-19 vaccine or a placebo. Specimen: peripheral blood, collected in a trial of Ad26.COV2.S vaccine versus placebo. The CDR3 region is CASSSNNEQFF. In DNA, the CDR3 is TGTGCCAGCAGTAGCAACAATGAGCAGTTCTTC.